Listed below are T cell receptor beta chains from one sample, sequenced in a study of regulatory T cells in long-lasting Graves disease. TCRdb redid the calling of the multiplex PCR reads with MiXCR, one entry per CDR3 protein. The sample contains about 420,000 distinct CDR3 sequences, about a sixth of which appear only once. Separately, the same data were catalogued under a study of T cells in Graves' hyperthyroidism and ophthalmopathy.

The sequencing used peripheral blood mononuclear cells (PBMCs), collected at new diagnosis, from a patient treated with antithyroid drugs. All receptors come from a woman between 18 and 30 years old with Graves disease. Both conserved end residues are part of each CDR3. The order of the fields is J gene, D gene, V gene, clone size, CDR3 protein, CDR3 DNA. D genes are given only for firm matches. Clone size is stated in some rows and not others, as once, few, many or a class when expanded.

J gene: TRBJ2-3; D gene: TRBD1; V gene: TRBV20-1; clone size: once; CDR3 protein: CSATPLTGERDTQYF; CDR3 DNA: TGCAGTGCTACCCCCCTGACAGGGGAGAGAGATACGCAGTATTTT
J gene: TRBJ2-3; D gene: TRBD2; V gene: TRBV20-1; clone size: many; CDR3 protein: CSALAGGPLYTQYF; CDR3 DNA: TGCAGTGCCCTAGCGGGAGGGCCTCTTTACACGCAGTATTTT
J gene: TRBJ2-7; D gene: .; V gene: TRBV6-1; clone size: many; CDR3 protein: CASSETEEVLMQYF; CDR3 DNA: TGTGCCAGCAGTGAGACCGAGGAAGTTCTAATGCAGTACTTC
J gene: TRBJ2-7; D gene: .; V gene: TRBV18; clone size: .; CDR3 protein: CASSQFRGWDEQYF; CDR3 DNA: TGTGCCAGCTCACAATTCAGGGGATGGGACGAGCAGTACTTC
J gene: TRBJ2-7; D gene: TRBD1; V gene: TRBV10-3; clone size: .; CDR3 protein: CAISENKGQGSSEQYF; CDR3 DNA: TGTGCCATCAGTGAGAATAAGGGACAGGGAAGCTCCGAGCAGTACTTC
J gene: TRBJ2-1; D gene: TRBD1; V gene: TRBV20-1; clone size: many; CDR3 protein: CSARGDRDLYNEQFF; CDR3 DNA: TGCAGTGCTAGAGGGGACAGGGACCTCTACAATGAGCAGTTCTTC
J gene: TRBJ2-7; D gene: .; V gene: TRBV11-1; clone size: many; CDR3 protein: CASSVQGSEQYF; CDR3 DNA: TGTGCCAGCAGCGTACAGGGCTCCGAGCAGTACTTC
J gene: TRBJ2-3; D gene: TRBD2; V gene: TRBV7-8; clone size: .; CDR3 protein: CASSLAGLAGVGDTQYF; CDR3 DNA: TGTGCCAGCAGCTTAGCCGGACTAGCGGGAGTGGGAGATACGCAGTATTTT
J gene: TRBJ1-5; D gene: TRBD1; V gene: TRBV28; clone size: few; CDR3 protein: CASSQGTGGNQPQHF; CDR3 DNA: TGTGCCAGCAGTCAAGGGACAGGGGGCAATCAGCCCCAGCATTTT
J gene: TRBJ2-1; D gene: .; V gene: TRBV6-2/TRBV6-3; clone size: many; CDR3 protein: CASSWGRPGNEQFF; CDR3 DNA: TGTGCCAGCAGTTGGGGGAGGCCTGGCAATGAGCAGTTCTTC